A selection of T cell receptor beta chains follows, all from one sample in a study of blood T cells in healthy people across ages. TCRdb reprocessed the 5' RACE reads with MiXCR, giving one entry per CDR3 protein. The data contain some 890,000 distinct CDR3 sequences, approximately 32% of them singletons. These records were also assigned to another study, of T cells of mothers and their children.

Sequenced input: blood. Receptors originate from a woman between 40 and 55 years old in good health. The CDR3 runs from the conserved cysteine through the conserved F or W. Each record gives: clone size, D gene, J gene, V gene, CDR3 protein, CDR3 DNA. The D gene is left open where the match is weak. Expanded clones get a size class; other rows say once, few or many, or leave the size out.

clone size: many
D gene: -
J gene: TRBJ2-5
V gene: TRBV13
CDR3 protein: CASSLRGQQETQYF
CDR3 DNA: TGTGCCAGCAGCTTAAGAGGACAGCAAGAGACCCAGTACTTC

clone size: few
D gene: TRBD1
J gene: TRBJ2-7
V gene: TRBV7-9
CDR3 protein: CASSFTGGEQYF
CDR3 DNA: TGTGCCAGCAGCTTCACAGGGGGTGAGCAGTACTTC

clone size: many
D gene: -
J gene: TRBJ1-1
V gene: TRBV5-1
CDR3 protein: CASSLEAGNTEAFF
CDR3 DNA: TGCGCCAGCAGCTTGGAGGCGGGGAACACTGAAGCTTTCTTT

clone size: many
D gene: TRBD2
J gene: TRBJ2-1
V gene: TRBV19
CDR3 protein: CASSPSGHYNEQFF
CDR3 DNA: TGTGCCAGTAGTCCTAGCGGCCACTACAATGAGCAGTTCTTC

clone size: -
D gene: -
J gene: TRBJ2-2
V gene: TRBV27
CDR3 protein: CASSLSGGPGGELFF
CDR3 DNA: TGTGCCAGCAGTTTGTCCGGGGGGCCGGGCGGGGAGCTGTTTTTT

clone size: many
D gene: -
J gene: TRBJ2-3
V gene: TRBV24-1
CDR3 protein: CATSEPATDTQYF
CDR3 DNA: TGTGCCACCAGTGAGCCAGCTACAGATACGCAGTATTTT

clone size: -
D gene: TRBD1
J gene: TRBJ1-2
V gene: TRBV19
CDR3 protein: CASSTGWTGGYGYTF
CDR3 DNA: TGTGCCAGTAGTACCGGGTGGACAGGGGGCTATGGCTACACCTTC

clone size: few
D gene: -
J gene: TRBJ2-1
V gene: TRBV11-3
CDR3 protein: CASSLEDGLEDNEQFF
CDR3 DNA: TGTGCCAGCAGCTTAGAGGACGGCCTTGAGGACAATGAGCAGTTCTTC

clone size: -
D gene: TRBD2
J gene: TRBJ2-1
V gene: TRBV24-1
CDR3 protein: CATSDLDIGGGGFYNEQFF
CDR3 DNA: TGTGCCACCAGTGATTTGGACATCGGTGGGGGGGGATTCTACAATGAGCAGTTCTTC

clone size: -
D gene: TRBD1
J gene: TRBJ2-7
V gene: TRBV18
CDR3 protein: CASSPPSDRAYEQYF
CDR3 DNA: TGTGCCAGCTCACCACCGTCCGACAGGGCCTACGAGCAGTACTTC

clone size: -
D gene: -
J gene: TRBJ1-1
V gene: TRBV7-2
CDR3 protein: CASSLRASGSTEAFF
CDR3 DNA: TGTGCCAGCAGCTTAAGGGCCTCAGGGAGCACTGAAGCTTTCTTT

clone size: -
D gene: -
J gene: TRBJ2-7
V gene: TRBV1
CDR3 protein: CTSSQDRGTTFLYF
CDR3 DNA: TGCACCAGCAGCCAAGATCGAGGGACTACGTTCCTGTACTTC

clone size: -
D gene: TRBD1
J gene: TRBJ1-1
V gene: TRBV5-1
CDR3 protein: CASSSRQGLVKTEAFF
CDR3 DNA: TGCGCCAGCAGCTCCCGACAGGGTCTGGTTAAAACTGAAGCTTTCTTT

clone size: -
D gene: -
J gene: TRBJ1-2
V gene: TRBV27
CDR3 protein: CASSLLSGGAYGYTF
CDR3 DNA: TGTGCCAGCAGTTTATTGTCCGGGGGCGCCTATGGCTACACCTTC

clone size: few
D gene: TRBD1
J gene: TRBJ2-7
V gene: TRBV28
CDR3 protein: CASNRQGVYEQYF
CDR3 DNA: TGTGCCAGCAACCGACAGGGTGTTTACGAGCAGTACTTC

clone size: few
D gene: -
J gene: TRBJ2-2
V gene: TRBV4-1
CDR3 protein: CASSQDIRVDTGELFF
CDR3 DNA: TGCGCCAGCAGCCAAGATATTAGGGTGGACACCGGGGAGCTGTTTTTT

clone size: few
D gene: TRBD1
J gene: TRBJ1-2
V gene: TRBV3-1
CDR3 protein: CASSQGGTGSGYTF
CDR3 DNA: TGTGCCAGCAGCCAAGGAGGGACAGGGAGTGGCTACACCTTC

clone size: -
D gene: TRBD2
J gene: TRBJ2-1
V gene: TRBV3-1
CDR3 protein: CASSGGTSGTIEQFF
CDR3 DNA: TGTGCCAGCAGCGGGGGGACTAGCGGGACAATTGAGCAGTTCTTC

clone size: -
D gene: TRBD1
J gene: TRBJ1-1
V gene: TRBV28
CDR3 protein: CASSPDRVPQTEAFF
CDR3 DNA: TGTGCCAGCAGTCCGGACAGGGTCCCCCAGACTGAAGCTTTCTTT

clone size: many
D gene: -
J gene: TRBJ2-7
V gene: TRBV7-3
CDR3 protein: CASSLLGGDSRSYEQYF
CDR3 DNA: TGTGCCAGCAGCTTATTAGGTGGAGACAGCCGCTCCTACGAGCAGTACTTC

clone size: few
D gene: TRBD1
J gene: TRBJ2-1
V gene: TRBV6-5
CDR3 protein: CAGSTGQGWEQFF
CDR3 DNA: TGTGCCGGCAGTACCGGACAGGGTTGGGAGCAGTTCTTC

clone size: many
D gene: -
J gene: TRBJ2-7
V gene: TRBV7-2
CDR3 protein: CASSLGGGAEQYF
CDR3 DNA: TGTGCCAGCAGCTTAGGCGGGGGCGCCGAGCAGTACTTC

clone size: -
D gene: -
J gene: TRBJ2-7
V gene: TRBV7-3
CDR3 protein: CASSLGWGNEQYF
CDR3 DNA: TGTGCCAGCAGCTTGGGTTGGGGGAACGAGCAGTACTTC

clone size: -
D gene: -
J gene: TRBJ1-2
V gene: TRBV12-3/TRBV12-4
CDR3 protein: CAGRQFWGGRGLTYGYTF
CDR3 DNA: TGTGCCGGCAGACAGTTTTGGGGGGGGAGAGGGTTAACCTATGGCTACACCTTC

clone size: -
D gene: -
J gene: TRBJ2-7
V gene: TRBV20-1
CDR3 protein: CSARDGAGTYEQYF
CDR3 DNA: TGCAGTGCTAGAGATGGGGCTGGAACCTACGAGCAGTACTTC

clone size: many
D gene: TRBD2
J gene: TRBJ2-7
V gene: TRBV20-1
CDR3 protein: CSARGGSSYEQYF
CDR3 DNA: TGCAGTGCTAGGGGGGGGAGCTCCTACGAGCAGTACTTC

clone size: many
D gene: -
J gene: TRBJ2-5
V gene: TRBV20-1
CDR3 protein: CSAYRVQETQYF
CDR3 DNA: TGCAGTGCTTACAGGGTTCAGGAGACCCAGTACTTC

clone size: few
D gene: -
J gene: TRBJ2-1
V gene: TRBV5-1
CDR3 protein: CASSPHQWDEQFF
CDR3 DNA: TGCGCCAGCAGCCCGCACCAGTGGGATGAGCAGTTCTTC

clone size: -
D gene: -
J gene: TRBJ2-7
V gene: TRBV5-1
CDR3 protein: CASSLEVWGDGSEQYF
CDR3 DNA: TGCGCCAGCAGCTTGGAAGTCTGGGGGGATGGGAGTGAGCAGTACTTC

clone size: many
D gene: -
J gene: TRBJ2-3
V gene: TRBV29-1
CDR3 protein: CSVERQQTQYF
CDR3 DNA: TGCAGCGTTGAAAGACAGCAGACGCAGTATTTT

clone size: -
D gene: TRBD1
J gene: TRBJ1-1
V gene: TRBV29-1
CDR3 protein: CSVEDRALNTEAFF
CDR3 DNA: TGCAGCGTAGAGGACAGGGCGCTGAACACTGAAGCTTTCTTT

clone size: -
D gene: TRBD2
J gene: TRBJ2-3
V gene: TRBV5-4
CDR3 protein: CASSLGRGAQDMQYF
CDR3 DNA: TGTGCCAGCAGCTTGGGGCGGGGGGCCCAGGATATGCAGTATTTT

clone size: -
D gene: TRBD1
J gene: TRBJ2-1
V gene: TRBV9
CDR3 protein: CASSPPGTGEGEQFF
CDR3 DNA: TGTGCCAGCAGCCCACCCGGGACAGGGGAAGGTGAGCAGTTCTTC

clone size: few
D gene: -
J gene: TRBJ2-7
V gene: TRBV10-3
CDR3 protein: CAISEDGSEQYF
CDR3 DNA: TGTGCCATCAGTGAGGACGGTAGCGAGCAGTACTTC

clone size: -
D gene: -
J gene: TRBJ1-2
V gene: TRBV3-1
CDR3 protein: CASSRSGGGYGYTF
CDR3 DNA: TGTGCCAGCAGTCGATCCGGGGGTGGCTATGGCTACACCTTC

clone size: few
D gene: -
J gene: TRBJ2-1
V gene: TRBV7-9
CDR3 protein: CASSPRAQGLNEQFF
CDR3 DNA: TGTGCCAGCAGCCCCAGGGCCCAGGGATTGAATGAGCAGTTCTTC